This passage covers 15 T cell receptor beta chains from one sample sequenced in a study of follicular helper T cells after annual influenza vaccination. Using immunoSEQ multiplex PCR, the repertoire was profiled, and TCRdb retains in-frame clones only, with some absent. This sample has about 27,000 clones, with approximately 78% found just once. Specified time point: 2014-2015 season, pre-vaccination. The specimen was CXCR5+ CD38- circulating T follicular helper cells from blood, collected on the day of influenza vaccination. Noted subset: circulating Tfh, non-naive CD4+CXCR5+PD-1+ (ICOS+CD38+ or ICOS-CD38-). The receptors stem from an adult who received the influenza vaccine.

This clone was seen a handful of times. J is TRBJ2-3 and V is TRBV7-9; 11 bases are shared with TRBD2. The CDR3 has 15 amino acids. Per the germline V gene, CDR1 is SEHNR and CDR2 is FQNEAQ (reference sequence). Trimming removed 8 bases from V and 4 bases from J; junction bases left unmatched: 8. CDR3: CASGSGTSGADTQYF. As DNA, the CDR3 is TGTGCCAGCGGTTCCGGGACTAGCGGCGCAGATACGCAGTATTTT.

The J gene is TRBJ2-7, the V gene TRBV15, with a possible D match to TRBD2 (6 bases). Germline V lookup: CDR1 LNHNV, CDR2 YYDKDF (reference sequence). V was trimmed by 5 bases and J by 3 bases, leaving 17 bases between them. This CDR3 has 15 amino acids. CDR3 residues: CATSYDAAGGYEQYF. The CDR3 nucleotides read TGTGCCACCAGCTACGACGCGGCCGGGGGCTACGAGCAGTACTTC.

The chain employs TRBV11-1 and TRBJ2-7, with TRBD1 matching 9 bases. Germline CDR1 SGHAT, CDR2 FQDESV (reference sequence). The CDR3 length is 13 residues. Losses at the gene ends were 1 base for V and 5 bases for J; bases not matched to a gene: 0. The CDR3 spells CASSLDRGHEQYF. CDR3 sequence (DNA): TGTGCCAGCAGCTTAGACAGGGGGCACGAGCAGTACTTC. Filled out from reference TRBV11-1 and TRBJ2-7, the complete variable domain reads EAEVAQSPRYKITEKSQAVAFWCDPISGHATLYWYRQILGQGPELLVQFQDESVVDDSQLPKDRFSAERLKGVDSTLKIQPAELGDSAMYLCASSLDRGHEQYFGPGTRLTVT.

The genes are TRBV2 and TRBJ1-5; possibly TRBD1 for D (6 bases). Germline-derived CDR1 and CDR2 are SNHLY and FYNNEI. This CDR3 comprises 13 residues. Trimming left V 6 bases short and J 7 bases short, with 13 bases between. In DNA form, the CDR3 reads TGTGCCAGCAGGGGGACACCCGGACAGCCCCAGCATTTT. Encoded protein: CASRGTPGQPQHF.

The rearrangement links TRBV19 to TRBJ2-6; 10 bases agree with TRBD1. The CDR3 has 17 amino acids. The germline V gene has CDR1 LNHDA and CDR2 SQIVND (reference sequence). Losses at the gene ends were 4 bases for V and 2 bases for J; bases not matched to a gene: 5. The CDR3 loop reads CASSSLGTGAGANVLTF. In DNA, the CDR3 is TGTGCCAGTAGTAGCCTCGGGACAGGGGCTGGGGCCAACGTCCTGACTTTC.

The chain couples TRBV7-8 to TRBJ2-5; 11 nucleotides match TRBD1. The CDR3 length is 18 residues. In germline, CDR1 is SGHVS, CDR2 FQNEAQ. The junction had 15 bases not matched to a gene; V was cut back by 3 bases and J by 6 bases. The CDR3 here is CASSFRDRGISDGKTQYF. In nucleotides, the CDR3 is TGTGCCAGCAGCTTCCGGGACAGGGGGATTAGTGACGGAAAGACCCAGTACTTC.

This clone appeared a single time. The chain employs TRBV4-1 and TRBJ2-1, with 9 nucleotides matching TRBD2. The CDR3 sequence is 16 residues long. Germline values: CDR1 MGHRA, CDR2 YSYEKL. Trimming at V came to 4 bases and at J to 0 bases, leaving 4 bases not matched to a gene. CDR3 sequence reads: CASSPSGTTSYNEQFF. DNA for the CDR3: TGCGCCAGCAGCCCTAGCGGGACTACCTCCTACAATGAGCAGTTCTTC.

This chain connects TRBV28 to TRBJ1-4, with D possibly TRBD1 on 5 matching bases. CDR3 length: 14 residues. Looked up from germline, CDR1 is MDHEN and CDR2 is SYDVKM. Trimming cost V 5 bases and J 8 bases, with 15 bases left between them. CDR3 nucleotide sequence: TGTGCCAGCAGTCACCGGGGGGGAGACGAAAAACTGTTTTTT. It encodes CASSHRGGDEKLFF.

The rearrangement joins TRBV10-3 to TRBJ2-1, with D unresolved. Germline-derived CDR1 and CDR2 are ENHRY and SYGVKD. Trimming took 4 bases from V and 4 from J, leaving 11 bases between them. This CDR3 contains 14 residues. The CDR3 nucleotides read TGTGCCATCAGTGGTGATAGCCGATACAATGAGCAGTTCTTC. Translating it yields CAISGDSRYNEQFF.

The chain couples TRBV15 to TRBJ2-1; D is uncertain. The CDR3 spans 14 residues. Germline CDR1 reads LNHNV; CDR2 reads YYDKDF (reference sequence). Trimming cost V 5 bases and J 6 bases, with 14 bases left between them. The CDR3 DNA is TGTGCCACCAGCCTAGTCGGCAGCTCCAATGAGCAGTTCTTC. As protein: CATSLVGSSNEQFF.

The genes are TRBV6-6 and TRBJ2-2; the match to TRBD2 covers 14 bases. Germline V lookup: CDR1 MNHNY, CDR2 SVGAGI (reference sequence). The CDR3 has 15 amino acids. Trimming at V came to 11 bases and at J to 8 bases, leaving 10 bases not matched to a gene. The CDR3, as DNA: TGTGCCTCTCGGGGACTAGCGGGAGATGCAGGGGAGCTGTTTTTT. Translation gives CASRGLAGDAGELFF.

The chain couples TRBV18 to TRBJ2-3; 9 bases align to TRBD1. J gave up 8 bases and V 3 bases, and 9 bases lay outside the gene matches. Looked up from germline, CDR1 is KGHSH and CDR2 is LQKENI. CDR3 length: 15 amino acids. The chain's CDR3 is CASSPRTGVSGTQYF. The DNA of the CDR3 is TGTGCCAGCTCACCTAGGACAGGGGTCTCGGGTACGCAGTATTTT.

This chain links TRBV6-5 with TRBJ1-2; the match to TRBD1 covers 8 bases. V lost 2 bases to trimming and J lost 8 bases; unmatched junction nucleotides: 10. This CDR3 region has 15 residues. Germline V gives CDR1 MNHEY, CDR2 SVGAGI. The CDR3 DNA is TGTGCCAGCAGTTACATGGACAGGGCGGGTGGAGGCTACACCTTC. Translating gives CASSYMDRAGGGYTF.

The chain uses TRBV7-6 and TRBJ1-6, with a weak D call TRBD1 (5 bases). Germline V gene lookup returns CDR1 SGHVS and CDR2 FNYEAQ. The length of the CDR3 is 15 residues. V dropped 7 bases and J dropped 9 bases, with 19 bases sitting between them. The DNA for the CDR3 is TGTGCCAGCAACCTAGGGGCAGGGTCGGGTTCACCCCTCCACTTT. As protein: CASNLGAGSGSPLHF.

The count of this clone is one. CDR3 protein: CATSTGTSGSTDTQYF. In nucleotides, the CDR3 is TGTGCCACCAGTACCGGGACTAGCGGTAGCACAGATACGCAGTATTTT. The rearrangement joins TRBV15 to TRBJ2-3; TRBD2 aligns across 11 bases. V lost 6 bases to trimming and J lost 0 bases; unmatched junction nucleotides: 5. Germline V gives CDR1 LNHNV, CDR2 YYDKDF (reference sequence). The CDR3 covers 16 residues.